The TCR beta chain under discussion was sequenced for a study of blood T cell repertoires in COVID-19. TCRdb keeps only in-frame clones here, not all; method: immunoSEQ multiplex PCR. The repertoire holds 160,000 or so clones, 70% to 80% seen once, with more than 7% in the top ten. Source material: peripheral blood. This TCR came from a woman aged 60-75 years with COVID-19, enrolled during active disease.

CDR3 DNA: TGTGCCATCAGTGAGTCTTATGAAGCTTTCTTT. This encodes CAISESYEAFF. The chain uses TRBV10-3 and TRBJ1-1; D call uncertain. Germline CDR1 reads ENHRY; CDR2 reads SYGVKD. This CDR3 contains 11 residues. V lost 0 bases and J lost 7, with 3 bases in between.